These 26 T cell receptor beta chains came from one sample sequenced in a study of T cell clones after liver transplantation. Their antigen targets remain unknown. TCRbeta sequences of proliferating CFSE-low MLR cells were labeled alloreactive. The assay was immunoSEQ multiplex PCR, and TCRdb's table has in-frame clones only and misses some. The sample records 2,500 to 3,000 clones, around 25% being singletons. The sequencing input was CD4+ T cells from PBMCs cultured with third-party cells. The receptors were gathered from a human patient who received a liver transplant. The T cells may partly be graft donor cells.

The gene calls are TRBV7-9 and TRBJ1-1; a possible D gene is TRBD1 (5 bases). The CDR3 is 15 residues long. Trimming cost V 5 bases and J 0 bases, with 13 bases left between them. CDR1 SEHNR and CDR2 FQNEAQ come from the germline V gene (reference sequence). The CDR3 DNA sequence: TGTGCCAGCAGCCAGATCAGGGCCTTGAACACTGAAGCTTTCTTT. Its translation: CASSQIRALNTEAFF.

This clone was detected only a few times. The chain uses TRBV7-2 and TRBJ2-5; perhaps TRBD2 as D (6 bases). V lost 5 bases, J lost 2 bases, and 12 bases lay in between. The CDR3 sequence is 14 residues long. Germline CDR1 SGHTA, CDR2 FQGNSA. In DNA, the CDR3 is TGTGCCAGCAGCACCAGGGACTTACAAGAGACCCAGTACTTC. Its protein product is CASSTRDLQETQYF.

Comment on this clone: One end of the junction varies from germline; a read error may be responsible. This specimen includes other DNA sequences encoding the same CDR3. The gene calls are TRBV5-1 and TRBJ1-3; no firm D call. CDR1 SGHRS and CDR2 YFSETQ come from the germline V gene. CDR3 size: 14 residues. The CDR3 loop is CASSLGGFGNTIYF. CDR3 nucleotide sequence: TGTGCCAGCAGCTTGGGAGGGTTTGGAAACACCATATATTTT. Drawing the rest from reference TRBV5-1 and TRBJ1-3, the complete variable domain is KAGVTQTPRYLIKTRGQQVTLSCSPISGHRSVSWYQQTPGQGLQFLFEYFSETQRNKGNFPGRFSGRQFSNSRSEMNVSTLELGDSALYLCASSLGGFGNTIYFGEGSWLTVV.

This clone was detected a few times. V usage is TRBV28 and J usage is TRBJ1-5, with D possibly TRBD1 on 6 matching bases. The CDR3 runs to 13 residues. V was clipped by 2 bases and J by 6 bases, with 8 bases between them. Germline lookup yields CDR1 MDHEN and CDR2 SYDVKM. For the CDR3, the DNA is TGTGCCAGCAGTTTAAGGGGGTCTCAGCCCCAGCATTTT. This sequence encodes CASSLRGSQPQHF.

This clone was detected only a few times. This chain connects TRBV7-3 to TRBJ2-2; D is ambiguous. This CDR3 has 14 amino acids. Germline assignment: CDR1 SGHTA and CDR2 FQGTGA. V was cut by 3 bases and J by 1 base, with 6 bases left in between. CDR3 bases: TGTGCCAGCAGCTTTGGTGGGAACACCGGGGAGCTGTTTTTT. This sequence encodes CASSFGGNTGELFF.

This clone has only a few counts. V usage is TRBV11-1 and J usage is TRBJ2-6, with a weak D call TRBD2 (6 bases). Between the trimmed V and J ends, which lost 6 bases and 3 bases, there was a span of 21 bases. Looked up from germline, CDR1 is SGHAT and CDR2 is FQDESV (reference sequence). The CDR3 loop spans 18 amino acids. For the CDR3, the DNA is TGTGCCAGCAGTATCATAGCGGTCGGTGTAGTTGGGGCCAACGTCCTGACTTTC. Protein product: CASSIIAVGVVGANVLTF.

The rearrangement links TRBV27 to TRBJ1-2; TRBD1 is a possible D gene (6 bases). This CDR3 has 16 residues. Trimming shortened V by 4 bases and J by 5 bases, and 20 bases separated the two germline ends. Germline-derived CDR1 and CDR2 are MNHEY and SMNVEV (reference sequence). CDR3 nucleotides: TGTGCCAGCAGTTCAAATACAGGGTGGGGGCGATATGGCTACACCTTC. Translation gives CASSSNTGWGRYGYTF.

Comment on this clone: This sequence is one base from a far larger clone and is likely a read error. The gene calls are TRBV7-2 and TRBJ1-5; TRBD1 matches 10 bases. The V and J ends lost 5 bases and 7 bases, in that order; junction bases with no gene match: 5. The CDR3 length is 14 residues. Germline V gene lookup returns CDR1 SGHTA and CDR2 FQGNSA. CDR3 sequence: CASSAGTGEQPQHF. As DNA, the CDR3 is TGTGCCAGCAGCGCAGGGACAGGGGAACAGCCCCAGCATTTT.

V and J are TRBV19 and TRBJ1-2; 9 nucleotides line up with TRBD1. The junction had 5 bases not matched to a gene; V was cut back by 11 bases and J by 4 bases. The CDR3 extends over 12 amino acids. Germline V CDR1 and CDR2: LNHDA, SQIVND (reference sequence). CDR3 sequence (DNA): TGTGCCGGGAAGGACAGGGGCTATGGCTACACCTTC. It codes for CAGKDRGYGYTF.

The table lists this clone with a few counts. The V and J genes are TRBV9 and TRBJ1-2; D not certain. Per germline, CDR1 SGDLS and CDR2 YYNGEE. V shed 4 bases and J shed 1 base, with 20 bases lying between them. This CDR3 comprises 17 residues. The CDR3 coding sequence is TGTGCCAGCAGCACCCCCAATAGGAGCTTGCTTAACTATGGCTACACCTTC. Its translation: CASSTPNRSLLNYGYTF.

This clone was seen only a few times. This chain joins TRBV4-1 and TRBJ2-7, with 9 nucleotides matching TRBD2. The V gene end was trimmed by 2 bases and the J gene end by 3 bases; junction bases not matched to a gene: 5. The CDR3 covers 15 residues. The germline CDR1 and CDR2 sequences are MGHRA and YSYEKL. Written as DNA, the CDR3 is TGCGCCAGCAGCCAACCGGGACTAGCTATCTACGAGCAGTACTTC. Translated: CASSQPGLAIYEQYF.

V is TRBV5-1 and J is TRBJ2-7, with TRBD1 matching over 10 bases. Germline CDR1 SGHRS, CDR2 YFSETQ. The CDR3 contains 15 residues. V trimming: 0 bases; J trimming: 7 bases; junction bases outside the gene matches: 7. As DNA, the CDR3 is TGCGCCAGCAGCTTGGGACAGGGGGCTCTACGAGAGCAGTACTTC. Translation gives CASSLGQGALREQYF. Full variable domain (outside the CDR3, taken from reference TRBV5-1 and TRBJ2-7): KAGVTQTPRYLIKTRGQQVTLSCSPISGHRSVSWYQQTPGQGLQFLFEYFSETQRNKGNFPGRFSGRQFSNSRSEMNVSTLELGDSALYLCASSLGQGALREQYFGPGTRLTVT.

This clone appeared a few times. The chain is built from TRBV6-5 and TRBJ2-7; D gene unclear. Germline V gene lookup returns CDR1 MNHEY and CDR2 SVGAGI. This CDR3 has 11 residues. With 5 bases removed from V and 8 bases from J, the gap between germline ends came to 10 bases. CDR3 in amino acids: CASSPGVKQYF. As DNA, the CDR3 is TGTGCCAGCAGTCCGGGTGTCAAGCAGTACTTC.

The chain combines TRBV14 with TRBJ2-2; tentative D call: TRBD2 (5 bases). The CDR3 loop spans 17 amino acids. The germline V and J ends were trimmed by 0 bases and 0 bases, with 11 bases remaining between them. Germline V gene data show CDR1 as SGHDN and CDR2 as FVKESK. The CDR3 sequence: CASSQDQVGANTGELFF. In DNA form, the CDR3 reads TGTGCCAGCAGCCAAGATCAAGTCGGGGCGAACACCGGGGAGCTGTTTTTT.

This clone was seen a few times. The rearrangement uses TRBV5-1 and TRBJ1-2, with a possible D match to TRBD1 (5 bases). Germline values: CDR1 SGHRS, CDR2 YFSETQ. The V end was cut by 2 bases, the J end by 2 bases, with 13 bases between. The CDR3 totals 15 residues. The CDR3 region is CASSFVARGNYGYTF. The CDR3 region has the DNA TGCGCCAGCAGCTTTGTGGCTAGGGGAAACTATGGCTACACCTTC.

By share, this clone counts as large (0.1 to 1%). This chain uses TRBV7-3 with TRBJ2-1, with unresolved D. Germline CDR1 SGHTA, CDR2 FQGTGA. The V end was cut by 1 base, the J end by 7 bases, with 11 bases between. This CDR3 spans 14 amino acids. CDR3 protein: CASSLIQVRNEQFF. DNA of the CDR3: TGTGCCAGCAGCTTAATCCAAGTGAGGAATGAGCAGTTCTTC.

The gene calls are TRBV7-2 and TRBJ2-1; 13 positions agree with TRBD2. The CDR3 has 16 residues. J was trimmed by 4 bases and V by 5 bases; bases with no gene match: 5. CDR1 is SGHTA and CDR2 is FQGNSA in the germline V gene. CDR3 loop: CASSPQLAGGYNEQFF. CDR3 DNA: TGTGCCAGCAGCCCTCAACTAGCGGGGGGGTACAATGAGCAGTTCTTC.

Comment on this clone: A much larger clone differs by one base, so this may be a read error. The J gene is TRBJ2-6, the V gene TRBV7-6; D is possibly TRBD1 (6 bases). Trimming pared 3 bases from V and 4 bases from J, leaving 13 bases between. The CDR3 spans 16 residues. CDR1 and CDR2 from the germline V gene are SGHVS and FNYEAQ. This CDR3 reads CASSFIWGLGANVLTF. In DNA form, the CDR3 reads TGTGCCAGCAGCTTTATCTGGGGGCTAGGGGCCAACGTCCTGACTTTC.

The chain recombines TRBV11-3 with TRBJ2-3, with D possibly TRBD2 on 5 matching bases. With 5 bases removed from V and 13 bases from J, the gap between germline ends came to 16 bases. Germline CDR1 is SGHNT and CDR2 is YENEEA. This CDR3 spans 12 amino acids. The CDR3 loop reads CASSRTGSEKYF. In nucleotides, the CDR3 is TGTGCCAGCAGCCGGACTGGCTCTGAAAAGTATTTT.

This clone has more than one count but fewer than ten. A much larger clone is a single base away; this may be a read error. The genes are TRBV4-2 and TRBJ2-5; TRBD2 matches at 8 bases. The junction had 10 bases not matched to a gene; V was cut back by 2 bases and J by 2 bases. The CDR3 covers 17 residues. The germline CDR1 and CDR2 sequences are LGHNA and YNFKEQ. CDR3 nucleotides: TGTGCCAGCAGCCAATCAGGGGCTACTAGCGGTCAAGAGACCCAGTACTTC. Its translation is CASSQSGATSGQETQYF.

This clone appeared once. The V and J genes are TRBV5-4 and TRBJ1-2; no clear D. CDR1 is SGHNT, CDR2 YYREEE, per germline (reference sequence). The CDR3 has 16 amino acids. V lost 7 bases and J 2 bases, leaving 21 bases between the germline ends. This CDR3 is CASVECVPGKNYGYTF. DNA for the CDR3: TGTGCCAGCGTCGAATGCGTACCAGGAAAGAACTATGGCTACACCTTC. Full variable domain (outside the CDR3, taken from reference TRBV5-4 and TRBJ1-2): ETGVTQSPTHLIKTRGQQVTLRCSSQSGHNTVSWYQQALGQGPQFIFQYYREEENGRGNFPPRFSGLQFPNYSSELNVNALELDDSALYLCASVECVPGKNYGYTFGSGTRLTVV.

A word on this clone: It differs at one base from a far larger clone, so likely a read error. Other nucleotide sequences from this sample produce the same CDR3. The CDR3 loop is CASSAGTGEQPQHF. CDR3 DNA sequence: TGCGCCAGCAGCGCAGGGACAGGTGAACAGCCCCAGCATTTT. The chain employs TRBV5-1 and TRBJ1-5; 8 bases align to TRBD1. Germline CDR1 is SGHRS and CDR2 is YFSETQ. Losses at the gene ends were 4 bases for V and 7 bases for J; bases not matched to a gene: 7. The CDR3 extends over 14 amino acids.

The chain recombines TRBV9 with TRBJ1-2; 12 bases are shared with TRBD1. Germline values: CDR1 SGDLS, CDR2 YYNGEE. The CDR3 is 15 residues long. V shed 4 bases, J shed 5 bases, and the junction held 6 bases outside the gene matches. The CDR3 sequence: CASSTGTGGEYGYTF. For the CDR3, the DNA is TGTGCCAGCAGCACCGGGACAGGGGGCGAGTATGGCTACACCTTC.

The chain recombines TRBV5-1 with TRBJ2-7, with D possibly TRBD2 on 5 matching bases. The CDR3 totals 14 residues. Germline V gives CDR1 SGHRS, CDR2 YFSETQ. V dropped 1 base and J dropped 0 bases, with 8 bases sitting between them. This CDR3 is CASSLSGYSYEQYF. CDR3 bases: TGCGCCAGCAGCTTGTCGGGGTACTCCTACGAGCAGTACTTC.

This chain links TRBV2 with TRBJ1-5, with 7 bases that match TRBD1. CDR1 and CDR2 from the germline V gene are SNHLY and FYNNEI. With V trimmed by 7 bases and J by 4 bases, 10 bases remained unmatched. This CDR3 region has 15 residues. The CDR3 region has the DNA TGTGCCAGCAATGGACAGGCAGGGACGAATCAGCCCCAGCATTTT. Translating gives CASNGQAGTNQPQHF.

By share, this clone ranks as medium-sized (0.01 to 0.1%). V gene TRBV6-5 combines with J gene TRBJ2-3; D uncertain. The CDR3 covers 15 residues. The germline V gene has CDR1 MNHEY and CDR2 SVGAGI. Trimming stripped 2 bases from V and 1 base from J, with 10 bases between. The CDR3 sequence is CASSYTATGTDTQYF. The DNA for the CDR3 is TGTGCCAGCAGTTACACGGCTACTGGCACAGATACGCAGTATTTT.